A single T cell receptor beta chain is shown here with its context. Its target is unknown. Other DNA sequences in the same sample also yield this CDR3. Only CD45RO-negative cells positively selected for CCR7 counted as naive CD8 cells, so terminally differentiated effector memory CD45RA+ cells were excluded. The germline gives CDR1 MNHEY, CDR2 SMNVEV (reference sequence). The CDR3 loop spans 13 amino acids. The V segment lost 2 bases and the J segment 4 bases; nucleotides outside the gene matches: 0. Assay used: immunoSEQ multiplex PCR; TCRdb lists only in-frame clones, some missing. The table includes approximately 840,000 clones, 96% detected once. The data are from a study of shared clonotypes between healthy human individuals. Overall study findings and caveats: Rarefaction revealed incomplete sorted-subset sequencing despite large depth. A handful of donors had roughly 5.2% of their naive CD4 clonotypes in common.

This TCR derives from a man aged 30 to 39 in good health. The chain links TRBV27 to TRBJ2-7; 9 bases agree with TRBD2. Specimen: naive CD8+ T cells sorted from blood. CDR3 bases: TGTGCCAGCAGTTTAGCGGGAGGGTACGAGCAGTACTTC. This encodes CASSLAGGYEQYF.